Listed here are 32 T cell receptor beta chains from one sample, sequenced in a study of CD4 T cells in relation to SARS-CoV-2 and coronaviruses. No antigens are known for them. Data came from immunoSEQ multiplex PCR; TCRdb stores just in-frame clones and leaves some out. The sample shows tens of thousands of clones, roughly 80% of them seen only once. Input material: memory CD4+ T cells from PBMCs, cultured in vitro. The receptors come from an adult with COVID-19.

The chain recombines TRBV7-9 with TRBJ2-1; no clear D gene. CDR1 is SEHNR, CDR2 FQNEAQ, per germline (reference sequence). Trimming removed 4 bases from V and 5 bases from J, with 15 bases in between. There are 15 residues in the CDR3. DNA of the CDR3: TGTGCCAGCAGCTCCCGGGCCTCTGGGGACAATGAGCAGTTCTTC. Amino acid sequence: CASSSRASGDNEQFF.

The rearrangement joins TRBV3-1 (or the pseudogene TRBV3-2) to TRBJ2-1; the match to TRBD2 covers 8 bases. Germline assignment: CDR1 LGHDT and CDR2 YNNKEL (reference sequence). Trimming at V came to 1 base and at J to 6 bases, leaving 8 bases not matched to a gene. The CDR3 sequence is 16 residues long. CDR3 region: CASSQVTSGGTNEQFF. The CDR3 DNA is TGTGCCAGCAGCCAAGTAACTAGCGGAGGGACCAATGAGCAGTTCTTC.

Only one count was recorded for this clone. V is TRBV6-5 and J is TRBJ1-5; 8 positions match TRBD1. The CDR3 consists of 15 residues. Looked up from germline, CDR1 is MNHEY and CDR2 is SVGAGI. The junction had 5 bases not matched to a gene; V was cut back by 6 bases and J by 1 base. The CDR3 loop is CASRQDRESNQPQHF. Written as DNA, the CDR3 is TGTGCCAGCAGACAGGACAGGGAAAGCAATCAGCCCCAGCATTTT.

This chain links TRBV28 with TRBJ2-1, with a weak D call TRBD1 (5 bases). The CDR3 is made up of 12 amino acids. CDR1 MDHEN and CDR2 SYDVKM come from the germline V gene. Trimming took off 6 bases at V and 4 bases at J, with 7 bases between the two ends. The CDR3 DNA follows: TGTGCCAGCAGACCAGGGTACAATGAGCAGTTCTTC. Its translation: CASRPGYNEQFF.

V usage is TRBV9 and J usage is TRBJ2-7; the D is unclear. The CDR3 has 15 amino acids. The V gene's germline CDR1 is SGDLS and CDR2 YYNGEE. Trimming removed 0 bases at V and 1 base at J, with 11 bases between. The CDR3, as DNA: TGTGCCAGCAGCGTAGAGGGCGCGTTATCCTACGAGCAGTACTTC. Translated: CASSVEGALSYEQYF.

The gene calls are TRBV28 and TRBJ2-4; D is perhaps TRBD1 (6 bases). This CDR3 is 16 amino acids long. Germline CDR1 reads MDHEN; CDR2 reads SYDVKM. The ends were cut back, 2 bases at V and 6 bases at J, with 17 bases in the middle. This CDR3 reads CASSLEGLQGANIQYF. CDR3 nucleotide sequence: TGTGCCAGCAGTTTAGAGGGATTACAGGGAGCAAACATTCAGTACTTC. Full variable domain (remainder filled in from reference TRBV28 and TRBJ2-4): DVKVTQSSRYLVKRTGEKVFLECVQDMDHENMFWYRQDPGLGLRLIYFSYDVKMKEKGDIPEGYSVSREKKERFSLILESASTNQTSMYLCASSLEGLQGANIQYFGAGTRLSVL.

The sample holds one count of this clone. This chain uses TRBV9 with TRBJ2-3; 9 bases align to TRBD2. Germline CDR1 and CDR2: SGDLS and YYNGEE. Trimming took 5 bases from V and 4 from J; bases not matched to a gene: 5. The length of the CDR3 is 14 residues. CDR3 in DNA: TGTGCCAGCAGACCGGGACTAGCATCAGATACGCAGTATTTT. Its translation is CASRPGLASDTQYF.

The chain links TRBV6-2 or TRBV6-3 to TRBJ2-2; the D gene is possibly TRBD1 (5 bases). CDR1 is MNHEY and CDR2 is SVGEGT in the germline V gene. This CDR3 region has 11 residues. Trimming left V 6 bases short and J 6 bases short, with 5 bases between. The CDR3 DNA is TGTGCCAGCAGCAGGGCCGGGGAGCTGTTTTTT. This translates into CASSRAGELFF.

The chain joins TRBV6-5 to TRBJ2-1, with D perhaps TRBD2 (5 bases). Trimming pared 8 bases from V and 0 bases from J, leaving 11 bases between. Germline V gene lookup returns CDR1 MNHEY and CDR2 SVGAGI. The CDR3 is made up of 14 amino acids. The CDR3 loop is CASVAGSSYNEQFF. DNA of the CDR3: TGTGCCAGCGTCGCGGGTAGCTCCTACAATGAGCAGTTCTTC.

V and J are TRBV15 and TRBJ2-7, with 10 bases matching TRBD1. Germline CDR1 LNHNV, CDR2 YYDKDF (reference sequence). V gave up 5 bases and J gave up 5 bases; unmatched junction bases: 12. The CDR3 contains 16 residues. The CDR3 region is CATSARRGQGLDEQYF. In DNA form, the CDR3 reads TGTGCCACCAGCGCCCGCCGGGGACAGGGGTTAGACGAGCAGTACTTC.

V is TRBV9 and J is TRBJ2-5, with a tentative D call TRBD2 (6 bases). Germline CDR1 and CDR2: SGDLS and YYNGEE. The CDR3 extends over 14 amino acids. V lost 1 base, J lost 5 bases, and 12 bases lay in between. CDR3: CASSVTAAGETQYF. The CDR3 DNA is TGTGCCAGCAGCGTAACCGCCGCGGGGGAGACCCAGTACTTC.

In this sample, this clone turned up once. This rearrangement joins TRBV4-3 to TRBJ2-2; D gene ambiguous. CDR1 is LGHNA and CDR2 is YSLEER in the germline V gene. CDR3 length: 13 amino acids. V lost 1 base and J 6 bases, leaving 6 bases between the germline ends. The CDR3 DNA reads TGCGCCAGCAGCCAAGTCCCAGCCGGGGAGCTGTTTTTT. Its translation is CASSQVPAGELFF.

The V gene is TRBV2, the J gene TRBJ2-7, with TRBD2 matching over 9 bases. Germline V CDR1 and CDR2: SNHLY, FYNNEI. This CDR3 is built from 13 residues. V shed 8 bases and J 4 bases; nucleotides not matched to a gene: 6. CDR3 sequence (DNA): TGTGCCAGCTTAGCGGGAGTTTTGTACGAGCAGTACTTC. It specifies CASLAGVLYEQYF.

V is TRBV11-1 and J is TRBJ1-4; 9 bases line up with TRBD1. Trimming at V came to 5 bases and at J to 6 bases, leaving 4 bases not matched to a gene. Germline V gene sequence: CDR1 SGHAT, CDR2 FQDESV (reference sequence). This CDR3 has 14 residues. DNA for the CDR3: TGTGCCAGCAGCAATCGACAGGGGGATGAAAAACTGTTTTTT. Protein product: CASSNRQGDEKLFF. Based on the CDR3 plus reference TRBV11-1 and TRBJ1-4, the full variable domain is EAEVAQSPRYKITEKSQAVAFWCDPISGHATLYWYRQILGQGPELLVQFQDESVVDDSQLPKDRFSAERLKGVDSTLKIQPAELGDSAMYLCASSNRQGDEKLFFGSGTQLSVL.

The chain couples TRBV18 to TRBJ2-7; D possibly corresponds to TRBD1 (5 bases). The V end was cut by 6 bases, the J end by 3 bases, with 12 bases between. CDR3 length equals 13 residues. Germline CDR1 is KGHSH and CDR2 is LQKENI. The CDR3 spells CASSPQGGYEQYF. CDR3 DNA sequence: TGTGCCAGCTCTCCCCAGGGTGGCTACGAGCAGTACTTC.

The chain joins TRBV5-4 to TRBJ1-6; maybe TRBD1 (5 bases). The V end lost 4 bases, the J end lost 7 bases, and 18 bases lay between the germline ends. The germline V gene has CDR1 SGHNT and CDR2 YYREEE (reference sequence). The CDR3 spans 16 residues. Here the CDR3 reads CASSPGEGLWNSPLHF. Written as DNA, the CDR3 is TGTGCCAGCAGCCCGGGGGAGGGGCTTTGGAATTCACCCCTCCACTTT.

The rearrangement uses TRBV11-1 and TRBJ1-5, with 7 bases fitting TRBD1. The length of the CDR3 is 14 residues. Germline V gene lookup returns CDR1 SGHAT and CDR2 FQDESV (reference sequence). Losses at the gene ends were 6 bases for V and 5 bases for J; bases not matched to a gene: 7. The CDR3 loop is CASRPDRDYQPQHF. The CDR3 DNA reads TGTGCCAGCAGGCCAGACAGGGACTATCAGCCCCAGCATTTT.

The gene calls are TRBV6-2 or TRBV6-3 and TRBJ1-2; 7 positions match TRBD1. Looked up from germline, CDR1 is MNHEY and CDR2 is SVGEGT. This CDR3 region has 15 residues. The ends lost 5 bases at V and 5 bases at J; junction bases unmatched: 11. CDR3 region: CASSRPSETGYGYTF. CDR3 bases: TGTGCCAGCAGTCGCCCCTCCGAGACAGGGTATGGCTACACCTTC.

This chain links TRBV3-1 (or the pseudogene TRBV3-2) with TRBJ2-3, with D perhaps matching TRBD1 (6 bases). The CDR3 totals 17 residues. Per germline, CDR1 LGHDT and CDR2 YNNKEL (reference sequence). V lost 0 bases and J 2 bases, leaving 15 bases between the germline ends. The CDR3 loop is CASSQDRETGNTDTQYF. In DNA, the CDR3 is TGTGCCAGCAGCCAAGATCGAGAAACAGGGAACACAGATACGCAGTATTTT.

The chain couples TRBV14 to TRBJ2-5; TRBD2 matches 8 bases. The trim removed 5 bases at V and 4 bases at J, leaving 12 bases unmatched. This CDR3 is 16 amino acids long. In germline, CDR1 is SGHDN, CDR2 FVKESK. The CDR3 sequence: CASSSLSGSWAETQYF. The CDR3 DNA sequence: TGTGCCAGCAGCTCACTAAGCGGGAGTTGGGCAGAGACCCAGTACTTC.

The CDR3 DNA reads TGTGCCAGCAGCTTCGGCGGGACGGCTCACGCGCAGTATTTT. Translating gives CASSFGGTAHAQYF. The J gene is TRBJ2-3, the V gene TRBV7-2, with D perhaps matching TRBD2 (6 bases). Germline CDR1 and CDR2: SGHTA and FQGNSA. This CDR3 is 14 amino acids long. Trimming cost V 3 bases and J 10 bases, with 17 bases left between them.

This chain uses TRBV4-1 with TRBJ1-6; tentative D call: TRBD1 (6 bases). CDR3 size: 17 residues. Germline loops: CDR1 MGHRA, CDR2 YSYEKL. Trimming took 2 bases from V and 6 from J, leaving 17 bases between them. Here the CDR3 reads CASSQRDAGTPNSPLHF. Here the CDR3 DNA reads TGCGCCAGCAGCCAAAGGGACGCCGGGACACCTAATTCACCCCTCCACTTT.

The rearrangement links TRBV6-2 or TRBV6-3 to TRBJ1-2, with D perhaps TRBD1 (5 bases). The germline CDR1 and CDR2 sequences are MNHEY and SVGEGT. CDR3 length equals 17 residues. V was clipped by 4 bases and J by 4 bases, with 22 bases between them. CDR3 bases: TGTGCCAGCAGTTCCCCGGGGGGGGTCCTTAAGATCTATGGCTACACCTTC. It translates to CASSSPGGVLKIYGYTF.

The chain joins TRBV10-1 to TRBJ2-1; maybe TRBD1 (5 bases). V was trimmed by 5 bases and J by 12 bases, leaving 20 bases between them. Germline V gene lookup returns CDR1 WNHNN and CDR2 SYGVQD (reference sequence). The CDR3 loop spans 14 amino acids. CDR3 sequence: CASSLDTVPILQFF. The CDR3 DNA sequence: TGCGCCAGCAGTCTGGACACGGTGCCAATCTTGCAGTTCTTC.

The CDR3 sequence is CASRKAAGTGKTTNYGYTF. The CDR3 DNA reads TGTGCCAGTAGAAAAGCGGCTGGGACAGGGAAGACTACTAACTATGGCTACACCTTC. J is TRBJ1-2 and V is TRBV19; TRBD1 matches 9 bases. Trimming at V came to 6 bases and at J to 0 bases, leaving 17 bases not matched to a gene. Germline-derived CDR1 and CDR2 are LNHDA and SQIVND (reference sequence). The CDR3 length is 19 residues.

The genes are TRBV5-8 and TRBJ2-1, with D unclear. CDR1 and CDR2 (germline): SGHTS, YDEGEE. CDR3 length: 12 amino acids. Deletions cut 6 bases from V and 6 bases from J, with 10 bases between. The CDR3 sequence: CASIGVLNEQFF. DNA of the CDR3: TGTGCCAGCATTGGCGTTCTCAATGAGCAGTTCTTC.

This clone was detected only once. The chain links TRBV5-1 to TRBJ2-3; D unclear. The length of the CDR3 is 12 residues. V lost 5 bases and J 9 bases, leaving 13 bases between the germline ends. Germline V gene lookup returns CDR1 SGHRS and CDR2 YFSETQ. CDR3 bases: TGCGCCAGCAGGGACCAGGACCTAACGCAGTATTTT. Translation: CASRDQDLTQYF.

V gene TRBV29-1 combines with J gene TRBJ2-7; 7 bases map to TRBD1. Germline CDR1 and CDR2: SQVTM and ANQGSEA. The CDR3 contains 12 residues. Trimming removed 4 bases from V and 2 bases from J; junction bases left unmatched: 2. CDR3 nucleotide sequence: TGCAGCGTTGCAGACAGGGCCTACGAGCAGTACTTC. Residues: CSVADRAYEQYF.

The rearrangement uses TRBV5-4 and TRBJ1-2; 7 nucleotides match TRBD1. Trimming removed 4 bases from V and 0 bases from J; junction bases left unmatched: 6. Germline V gene data show CDR1 as SGHNT and CDR2 as YYREEE (reference sequence). This CDR3 has 15 amino acids. The chain's CDR3 is CASSHDRAANYGYTF. The CDR3, as DNA: TGTGCCAGCAGCCATGACAGGGCGGCTAACTATGGCTACACCTTC.

The CDR3 nucleotides are TGTGCCTGGGCCGGGACAGGGACCAATCAGCCCCAGCATTTT. Translating it yields CAWAGTGTNQPQHF. J is TRBJ1-5 and V is TRBV30; 9 bases fit TRBD1. This CDR3 has 14 residues. Germline loops: CDR1 GTSNPN, CDR2 SVGIG (reference sequence). V lost 5 bases and J lost 3; bases outside the gene matches: 5.

V and J are TRBV2 and TRBJ2-5; D gene uncertain. Looked up from germline, CDR1 is SNHLY and CDR2 is FYNNEI. This CDR3 has 13 residues. V lost 6 bases and J 7 bases, leaving 15 bases between the germline ends. The CDR3 DNA reads as TGTGCCAGCAGGATAACAGAGGTTGGGACCCAGTACTTC. The encoded protein is CASRITEVGTQYF.

CDR3 amino acids: CASTGYRDTSTDTQYF. The CDR3 DNA follows: TGTGCCAGCACCGGCTACCGGGACACTAGCACAGATACGCAGTATTTT. The V and J genes are TRBV2 and TRBJ2-3, with D perhaps matching TRBD1 (6 bases). Germline values: CDR1 SNHLY, CDR2 FYNNEI. V lost 7 bases and J lost 0, with 17 bases in between. CDR3 length equals 16 residues.